This entry is about one T cell receptor beta chain. Antigen specificity is unknown. This CDR3 is also generated by other DNA sequences in the sample. The sample belongs to a study of shared clonotypes between healthy human individuals. Points from the study as a whole: In general, naive subsets displayed greater estimated richness than memory subsets did. Shared clonotypes: about 5.3% naive CD4, around 4% naive CD8, about 2.5% memory CD4, around 0.4% memory CD8. All-four-donor shared clonotypes had higher generation probabilities than non-shared clonotypes did.

This CDR3 region has 15 residues. V shed 6 bases and J 1 base; nucleotides not matched to a gene: 4. CDR1 MDHEN and CDR2 SYDVKM come from the germline V gene. Deep-level settings were used for running the assay. This table comes from immunoSEQ multiplex PCR, and its TCRdb copy is limited to in-frame clones, with some not included. The top ten clones hold roughly 1.9% of a sample with 740,000 or so clones, 73% of them seen once. The TCR was taken from a woman aged 25-40 years in good health. The rearrangement links TRBV28 to TRBJ1-5; 9 bases agree with TRBD1. Specimen: memory CD4+ T cells sorted from blood. Subset given: CD45RA-negative fraction. Here the CDR3 DNA reads TGTGCCAGCAGGGAAGACAGGGGGAGCAATCAGCCCCAGCATTTT. This sequence encodes CASREDRGSNQPQHF.